Listed below are T cell receptor beta chains from one sample, sequenced in a study of shared clonotypes between healthy human individuals. Profiling relied on immunoSEQ multiplex PCR, and the TCRdb table lists in-frame clones only, not all of them. The repertoire holds about 1.5 million clones, with 95% to 99% as singletons. Sequencing used naive CD4+ T cells sorted from blood. The receptor set was obtained from a young man in good health. CDR3s include the opening cysteine and the closing phenylalanine or tryptophan. Each record gives: V gene, D gene, clone size, J gene, CDR3 DNA, CDR3 protein. D genes are given only for firm matches. Not all rows give a size; the values are once, few, many and, for expanded clones, a class.

TRBV18	.	.	TRBJ2-5	TGTGCCAGCTCACCAAGTGTAGGGACCCAGTACTTC	CASSPSVGTQYF
TRBV4-3	.	.	TRBJ1-4	TGCGCCAGCAGCCAAGAGGGTTTGGCTAATGAAAAACTGTTTTTT	CASSQEGLANEKLFF
TRBV27	.	.	TRBJ2-1	TGTGCCAGCAGCGCCACGGGTGAAGAGCAGTTCTTC	CASSATGEEQFF
TRBV6-4	.	.	TRBJ2-1	TGTGCCAGCAGTAACCACAATGAGCAGTTCTTC	CASSNHNEQFF
TRBV6-6	TRBD1	.	TRBJ2-7	TGTGCCAGCAGCCGGGGACAGGGGATTTACGAGCAGTACTTC	CASSRGQGIYEQYF
TRBV10-3	.	.	TRBJ2-2	TGTGCCATCTCTTGGGAGTCGAACACCGGGGAGCTGTTTTTT	CAISWESNTGELFF
TRBV11-2	.	.	TRBJ1-5	TGTGCCAGCAGCCCTTCCGGGTCGCAGCCCCAGCATTTT	CASSPSGSQPQHF
TRBV9	.	.	TRBJ2-2	TGTGCCAGCAGCACAACCCCAACGGGGGAGCTGTTTTTT	CASSTTPTGELFF
TRBV18	.	.	TRBJ1-3	TGTGCCAGCTCACCGGCGGGGACTGGAAACACCATATATTTT	CASSPAGTGNTIYF
TRBV19	.	.	TRBJ2-1	TGTGCCAGTATGGGGGCTAGCGGCCACAATGAGCAGTTCTTC	CASMGASGHNEQFF
TRBV29-1	.	.	TRBJ1-5	TGCAGCGTTACCCAGGGGAGTCTACAGCCCCAGCATTTT	CSVTQGSLQPQHF
TRBV7-6	.	few	TRBJ1-1	TGTGCCAGCAGCACAGAGAGGCAGGGTGAAGCTTTCTTT	CASSTERQGEAFF
TRBV7-2	TRBD2	.	TRBJ2-7	TGTGCCAGCAGCTTTCGAGCGGGAGGGGAAGAGCAGTACTTC	CASSFRAGGEEQYF
TRBV18	.	.	TRBJ1-3	TGTGCCAGCTCACCACTTGGTGGAAACACCATATATTTT	CASSPLGGNTIYF
TRBV28	.	.	TRBJ1-2	TGTGCCAGCAGTTTTGTCGAGGGCCTCGGCTATGGCTACACCTTC	CASSFVEGLGYGYTF
TRBV5-1	.	.	TRBJ1-4	TGCGCCAGCAGCTTGTTGCCGAATAATGAAAAACTGTTTTTT	CASSLLPNNEKLFF
TRBV5-1	.	.	TRBJ2-5	TGCGCCAGCAGCTACCTCGCTCTCACCTCCGGGGAGACCCAGTACTTC	CASSYLALTSGETQYF
TRBV6-5	.	.	TRBJ2-7	TGTGCCAGCACTGGCGGTTACGAGCAGTACTTC	CASTGGYEQYF
TRBV7-2	.	.	TRBJ2-7	TGTGCCAGCTCGTTAGCGGCTAACTCCTACGAGCAGTACTTC	CASSLAANSYEQYF
TRBV6-1	TRBD1	once	TRBJ1-5	TGTGCCAGCAGTGAAGGGACAGGGGGCTTTGGCAATCAGCCCCAGCATTTT	CASSEGTGGFGNQPQHF
TRBV28	.	.	TRBJ2-7	TGTGCCAGCAGTTTGGTACAGGCAAGCTCCTACGAGCAGTACTTC	CASSLVQASSYEQYF
TRBV28	.	once	TRBJ2-3	TGTGCCAGCAGTTTAGGTTCCTCAGGTGGGAGGAGGTATACGCAGTATTTT	CASSLGSSGGRRYTQYF
TRBV5-1	.	.	TRBJ1-1	TGCGCCAGCAGCTACACGGTGAGGGGGGCGCTTGATAATGAAGCTTTCTTT	CASSYTVRGALDNEAFF
TRBV7-2	TRBD1	.	TRBJ1-2	TGTGCCAGCAGCTCACACCGGGACAGGGGTTCCTATGGCTACACCTTC	CASSSHRDRGSYGYTF
TRBV5-1	TRBD2	.	TRBJ2-1	TGCGCCAGCAAGCTAGCGGGAGACTACAATGAGCAGTTCTTC	CASKLAGDYNEQFF
TRBV7-2	.	.	TRBJ2-5	TGTGCCAGCAGCTTAAGAAATTGGCGTGTCCAAGAGACCCAGTACTTC	CASSLRNWRVQETQYF
TRBV18	TRBD2	.	TRBJ2-1	TGTGCCAGCTCACCGGCTAGCGGGAATACCTACAATGAGCAGTTCTTC	CASSPASGNTYNEQFF
TRBV11-2	.	.	TRBJ2-5	TGTGCCAGCAGCTTAGGTACACAGGGATATGTTGAGACCCAGTACTTC	CASSLGTQGYVETQYF
TRBV5-1	TRBD2	.	TRBJ2-7	TGCGCCAGCAGCTCAGCGGGAAGCTACGAGCAGTACTTC	CASSSAGSYEQYF
TRBV15	.	.	TRBJ2-7	TGTGCCACCAGCAGAGTTGGGACTGCCTACGAGCAGTACTTC	CATSRVGTAYEQYF
TRBV7-9	.	.	TRBJ2-1	TGTGCCAGCAGCTTAGTCTCCTATATGCTACAGGAGCAGTTCTTC	CASSLVSYMLQEQFF
TRBV5-4	TRBD2	.	TRBJ2-3	TGTGCCAGCAGCTTGGCCCTAGCGGGCACAGATACGCAGTATTTT	CASSLALAGTDTQYF
TRBV27	.	.	TRBJ1-5	TGTGCCAGCAGCCTACTGGGAGGAATCGATGACAATCAGCCCCAGCATTTT	CASSLLGGIDDNQPQHF
TRBV4-1	TRBD2	.	TRBJ2-7	TGCGCCAGCAGCGAACTAGCGGGAGGGCCCCCTCTCTACGAGCAGTACTTC	CASSELAGGPPLYEQYF
TRBV27	TRBD1	.	TRBJ2-7	TGTGCCAGCAGGGCTCCGGGACAGGGATATGGCAAGCAGTACTTC	CASRAPGQGYGKQYF
TRBV28	TRBD1	.	TRBJ1-5	TGTGCCAGCAGTTTTCGAGGGGGCAGCAATCAGCCCCAGCATTTT	CASSFRGGSNQPQHF
TRBV5-1	TRBD1	.	TRBJ2-1	TGCGCCAGCAGCCCGGACAGGGTGTCCTACAATGAGCAGTTCTTC	CASSPDRVSYNEQFF
TRBV29-1	.	.	TRBJ1-2	TGCAGCGTTGATTGGGCTGGCAGGGAGAATGGCTACACCTTC	CSVDWAGRENGYTF
TRBV9	.	.	TRBJ2-5	TGTGCCAGCAGCGCTAGGGACCCTTGGGGGACCCAGTACTTC	CASSARDPWGTQYF
TRBV6-4	.	.	TRBJ2-1	TGTGCCAGCAGTGTAGAGTCGGGTTACTACAATGAGCAGTTCTTC	CASSVESGYYNEQFF
TRBV28	.	.	TRBJ2-1	TGTGCCAGCCATGTTGGAGGCAGGGGATACAATGAGCAGTTCTTC	CASHVGGRGYNEQFF
TRBV18	.	.	TRBJ2-5	TGTGCCAGCTCAGCGGGACAGCAAGAGACCCAGTACTTC	CASSAGQQETQYF
TRBV9	TRBD2	.	TRBJ2-1	TGTGCCAGCAGCGTAGGCGGGAGGGCCCGCAATGAGCAGTTCTTC	CASSVGGRARNEQFF
TRBV28	.	.	TRBJ2-3	TGTGCCAGCAGTTTGCGGCTAGCTAGCACAGATACGCAGTATTTT	CASSLRLASTDTQYF
TRBV7-2	.	.	TRBJ2-3	TGTGCCAGCAGCTTAGAGGTTCGGGGTAGCACAGATACGCAGTATTTT	CASSLEVRGSTDTQYF
TRBV2	.	.	TRBJ2-7	TGTGCCAGCAGTCCACTACTAGACTACGAGCAGTACTTC	CASSPLLDYEQYF
TRBV11-1	TRBD2	.	TRBJ2-7	TGTGCCAGCAGCTTAATAGCAGGCTCTAGCGGGGCCTACGAGCAGTACTTC	CASSLIAGSSGAYEQYF
TRBV5-4	.	once	TRBJ2-2	TGTGCCAGCAGCTTGGAGGTACTAAACACCGGGGAGCTGTTTTTT	CASSLEVLNTGELFF
TRBV10-3	.	.	TRBJ2-1	TGTGCCATCAGAGAAGGGAATGAGCAGTTCTTC	CAIREGNEQFF